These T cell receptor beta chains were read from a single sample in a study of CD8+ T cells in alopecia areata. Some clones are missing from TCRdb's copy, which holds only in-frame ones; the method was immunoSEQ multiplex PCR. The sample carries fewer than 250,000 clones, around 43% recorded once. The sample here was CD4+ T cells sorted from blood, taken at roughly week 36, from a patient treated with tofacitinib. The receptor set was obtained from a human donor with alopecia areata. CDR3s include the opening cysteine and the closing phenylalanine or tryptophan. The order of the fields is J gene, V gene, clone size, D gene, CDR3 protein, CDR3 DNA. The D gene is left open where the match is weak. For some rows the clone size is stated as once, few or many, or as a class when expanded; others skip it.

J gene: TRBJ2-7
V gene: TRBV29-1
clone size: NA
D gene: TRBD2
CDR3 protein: CSVCPSGRSYEQYF
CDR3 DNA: TGCAGCGTCTGCCCTAGCGGACGGAGCTACGAGCAGTACTTC

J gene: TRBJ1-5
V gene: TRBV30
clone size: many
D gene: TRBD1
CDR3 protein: CAWGGQGAWQPQHF
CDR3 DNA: TGTGCCTGGGGGGGACAGGGGGCATGGCAGCCCCAGCATTTT

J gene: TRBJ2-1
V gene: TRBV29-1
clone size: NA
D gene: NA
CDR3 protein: CSVELGQVNEQFF
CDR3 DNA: TGCAGCGTTGAACTGGGACAAGTCAATGAGCAGTTCTTC

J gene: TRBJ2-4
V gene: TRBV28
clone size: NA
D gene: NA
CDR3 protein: CASSQQIIAKNIQYF
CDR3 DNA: TGTGCCAGCAGTCAACAGATCATAGCCAAAAACATTCAGTACTTC

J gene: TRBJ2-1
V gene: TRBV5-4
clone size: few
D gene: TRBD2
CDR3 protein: CASTPGIAGGYEQFF
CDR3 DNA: TGTGCCAGCACCCCCGGGATAGCGGGAGGATATGAGCAGTTCTTC

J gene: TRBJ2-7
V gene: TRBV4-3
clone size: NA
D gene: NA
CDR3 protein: CASSQDTQGSYEQYF
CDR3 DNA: TGCGCCAGCAGCCAAGATACCCAGGGGAGCTACGAGCAGTACTTC

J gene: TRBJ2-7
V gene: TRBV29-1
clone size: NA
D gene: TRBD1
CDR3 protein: CSVGWLAGGYEQYF
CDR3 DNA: TGCAGCGTTGGCTGGTTGGCAGGGGGCTACGAGCAGTACTTC

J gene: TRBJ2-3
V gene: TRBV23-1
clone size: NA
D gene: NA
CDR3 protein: CASSHGPRQCHTQYF
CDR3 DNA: TGCGCCAGCAGTCATGGGCCCAGACAGTGCCATACGCAGTATTTT

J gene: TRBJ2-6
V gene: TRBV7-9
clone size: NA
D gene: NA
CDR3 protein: CASREGSSGANVLTF
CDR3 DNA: TGTGCCAGCAGGGAGGGGAGCTCTGGGGCCAACGTCCTGACTTTC

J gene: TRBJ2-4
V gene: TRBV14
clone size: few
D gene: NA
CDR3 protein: CASSRGGATDIQYF
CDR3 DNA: TGTGCCAGCAGCCGAGGGGGGGCCACGGACATTCAGTACTTC